Following are 27 T cell receptor beta chains from one sample sequenced in a study of blood T cell repertoires in COVID-19. Method: immunoSEQ multiplex PCR; TCRdb's copy keeps in-frame clones and lacks some. The repertoire holds 140,000 or so clones, with 70% to 80% as singletons. Material for sequencing was peripheral blood. The receptors shown here come from a woman aged 70-85 years with COVID-19, enrolled during active disease.

This chain joins TRBV4-3 and TRBJ1-1; TRBD1 aligns across 9 bases. The germline V gene has CDR1 LGHNA and CDR2 YSLEER. V was pared by 6 bases and J by 6 bases, with 8 bases of the junction left unmatched. The CDR3 has 14 amino acids. CDR3 residues: CASRGQGWGAEAFF. The CDR3 nucleotides read TGCGCCAGCAGGGGACAGGGATGGGGAGCTGAAGCTTTCTTT.

The chain employs TRBV4-2 and TRBJ2-7; D ambiguous. CDR1 LGHNA and CDR2 YNFKEQ come from the germline V gene. Trimming removed 5 bases from V and 6 bases from J, with 11 bases in between. The CDR3 length is 12 residues. DNA for the CDR3: TGTGCCAGCAGCGCCATACCCGGCGAGCAGTACTTC. Translation: CASSAIPGEQYF.

V usage is TRBV20-1 and J usage is TRBJ1-1, with TRBD1 matching over 7 bases. This CDR3 spans 11 amino acids. The germline V gene encodes CDR1 DFQATT and CDR2 SNEGSKA (reference sequence). After removal of 3 bases from V and 7 bases from J, the junction contained 2 bases not matched to a gene. Written as DNA, the CDR3 is TGCAGTGCTAGCTCAGGGGGTGAAGCTTTCTTT. As protein: CSASSGGEAFF.

The V and J genes are TRBV28 and TRBJ2-5, with D uncertain. The V gene's germline CDR1 is MDHEN and CDR2 SYDVKM. Trimming left V 1 base short and J 4 bases short, with 10 bases between. CDR3 length equals 14 residues. CDR3 in DNA: TGTGCCAGCAGTTTATCCCCTAAGTCAGAGACCCAGTACTTC. This translates into CASSLSPKSETQYF. Full variable domain (outside the CDR3, taken from reference TRBV28 and TRBJ2-5): DVKVTQSSRYLVKRTGEKVFLECVQDMDHENMFWYRQDPGLGLRLIYFSYDVKMKEKGDIPEGYSVSREKKERFSLILESASTNQTSMYLCASSLSPKSETQYFGPGTRLLVL.

V gene TRBV2 combines with J gene TRBJ2-7; the D gene is possibly TRBD1 (6 bases). Trimming removed 6 bases from V and 0 bases from J, with 15 bases in between. Germline V gene sequence: CDR1 SNHLY, CDR2 FYNNEI. The CDR3 contains 15 residues. The CDR3 DNA reads TGTGCCAGCAGCCCCCGACAGGTCGCCTCCTACGAGCAGTACTTC. Protein: CASSPRQVASYEQYF. The variable domain in full, with the rest retrieved from reference TRBV2 and TRBJ2-7, is EPEVTQTPSHQVTQMGQEVILRCVPISNHLYFYWYRQILGQKVEFLVSFYNNEISEKSEIFDDQFSVERPDGSNFTLKIRSTKLEDSAMYFCASSPRQVASYEQYFGPGTRLTVT.

The sample holds a few counts of this clone. This chain connects TRBV5-1 to TRBJ2-5; 8 positions agree with TRBD2. The V gene end was trimmed by 7 bases and the J gene end by 1 base; junction bases not matched to a gene: 6. Germline V CDR1 and CDR2: SGHRS, YFSETQ. The CDR3 runs 14 residues. The CDR3 spells CASAEAGGQETQYF. DNA for the CDR3: TGCGCCAGCGCCGAGGCGGGGGGCCAAGAGACCCAGTACTTC. Full variable domain (outside the CDR3, taken from reference TRBV5-1 and TRBJ2-5): KAGVTQTPRYLIKTRGQQVTLSCSPISGHRSVSWYQQTPGQGLQFLFEYFSETQRNKGNFPGRFSGRQFSNSRSEMNVSTLELGDSALYLCASAEAGGQETQYFGPGTRLLVL.

V usage is TRBV18 and J usage is TRBJ2-2; D possibly corresponds to TRBD1 (6 bases). V was trimmed by 5 bases and J by 1 base, leaving 14 bases between them. The V gene's germline CDR1 is KGHSH and CDR2 LQKENI. This CDR3 spans 16 amino acids. The CDR3: CASSSQTGQNTGELFF. In nucleotides, the CDR3 is TGTGCCAGCTCATCCCAGACAGGTCAGAACACCGGGGAGCTGTTTTTT.

In its sample, this clone was seen a few times. The same CDR3 is also encoded by other DNA sequences in this sample. The gene calls are TRBV2 and TRBJ1-3, with unresolved D. Trimming removed 4 bases from V and 0 bases from J, with 4 bases in between. CDR3 length: 13 amino acids. CDR1 SNHLY and CDR2 FYNNEI come from the germline V gene. CDR3 loop: CASSGLSGNTIYF. The CDR3 DNA is TGTGCCAGCAGTGGTCTCTCTGGAAACACCATATATTTT.

This chain links TRBV28 with TRBJ1-2; tentatively, D is TRBD1 (5 bases). CDR1 MDHEN and CDR2 SYDVKM come from the germline V gene. This CDR3 region has 13 residues. The CDR3 reads CPRGGGGVGGYTF. DNA of the CDR3: TGTCCCCGCGGCGGCGGGGGGGTGGGGGGCTACACCTTC.

This chain joins TRBV5-1 and TRBJ1-2; D is uncertain. The V gene's germline CDR1 is SGHRS and CDR2 YFSETQ. The germline V and J ends were trimmed by 1 base and 3 bases, with 13 bases remaining between them. CDR3 length: 15 residues. CDR3 nucleotide sequence: TGCGCCAGCAGCTTGTATCCGTCCGCGGACTATGGCTACACCTTC. Amino acids: CASSLYPSADYGYTF.

This sequence joins TRBV5-4 and TRBJ2-1, with TRBD1 identical over 10 bases. Unmatched junction bases numbered 9, after V lost 5 bases and J lost 7 bases. The CDR3 is 15 residues long. Germline assignment: CDR1 SGHNT and CDR2 YYREEE (reference sequence). CDR3 nucleotides: TGTGCCAGCAGTTATCGACAGGGGGCTGTTAATGAGCAGTTCTTC. Protein sequence: CASSYRQGAVNEQFF.

The chain employs TRBV30 and TRBJ1-5; 7 bases are shared with TRBD1. The CDR3 covers 16 residues. Germline-derived CDR1 and CDR2 are GTSNPN and SVGIG (reference sequence). V shed 3 bases and J 0 bases; nucleotides not matched to a gene: 8. CDR3 nucleotides: TGTGCCTGGAGGAGGGCTGGACAGGATAGCAATCAGCCCCAGCATTTT. As protein: CAWRRAGQDSNQPQHF.

This chain links TRBV4-1 with TRBJ1-5; a weak D match, TRBD1 (5 bases). CDR3 length: 14 residues. Germline V CDR1 and CDR2: MGHRA, YSYEKL. With 4 bases removed from V and 5 bases from J, the gap between germline ends came to 12 bases. CDR3 nucleotides: TGCGCCAGCAGCCTAGCGGGGCGCGATCAGCCCCAGCATTTT. It yields the protein CASSLAGRDQPQHF.

This chain joins TRBV7-8 and TRBJ2-2, with a tentative D call TRBD1 (6 bases). The CDR3 runs 17 residues. Germline V gene sequence: CDR1 SGHVS, CDR2 FQNEAQ. The germline V and J ends were trimmed by 1 base and 1 base, with 13 bases remaining between them. For the CDR3, the DNA is TGTGCCAGCAGCTTAGAAGTGGGACATAGGAACACCGGGGAGCTGTTTTTT. It translates to CASSLEVGHRNTGELFF.

This clone was detected only once. This chain uses TRBV5-4 with TRBJ2-2; the match to TRBD2 covers 11 bases. J gave up 3 bases and V 3 bases, and 4 bases lay outside the gene matches. This CDR3 spans 16 amino acids. The germline V gene has CDR1 SGHNT and CDR2 YYREEE (reference sequence). CDR3 amino acids: CASSWLAGGDTGELFF. For the CDR3, the DNA is TGTGCCAGCAGCTGGCTAGCGGGGGGAGACACCGGGGAGCTGTTTTTT.

CDR3 region: CASSPTPGQNYEQYF. For the CDR3, the DNA is TGCGCCAGCAGCCCCACCCCGGGACAGAACTACGAGCAGTACTTC. The V gene is TRBV5-1, the J gene TRBJ2-7; 7 bases are a match to TRBD1. Germline assignment: CDR1 SGHRS and CDR2 YFSETQ. The V segment lost 4 bases and the J segment 3 bases; nucleotides outside the gene matches: 10. The CDR3 has 15 amino acids.

V gene TRBV27 combines with J gene TRBJ2-3, with D possibly matching TRBD2 (6 bases). V was trimmed by 2 bases and J by 4 bases, leaving 10 bases between them. Germline values: CDR1 MNHEY, CDR2 SMNVEV (reference sequence). The CDR3 totals 14 residues. CDR3 sequence: CASSLQGGPDTQYF. The CDR3 nucleotides read TGTGCCAGCAGTTTACAGGGAGGCCCAGATACGCAGTATTTT.

The gene calls are TRBV21-1 and TRBJ1-2; TRBD1 is the table's D call and was not checked against the DNA. TRBV21-1 is labeled a pseudogene. The CDR3 extends over 19 amino acids. CDR3 coding DNA: TGTGCCAGCAGCAAAAATCCGGGACAGGGCTTAAAAAGAAACTATGGCTACACCTTC. This gives the protein CASSKNPGQGLKRNYGYTF.

V is TRBV7-8 and J is TRBJ1-2; TRBD1 might be the D (5 bases). Germline V CDR1 and CDR2: SGHVS, FQNEAQ. The CDR3 consists of 15 residues. Trimming shortened V by 5 bases and J by 8 bases, and 21 bases separated the two germline ends. CDR3 nucleotides: TGTGCCAGCAGCCAAATCCCCGACAGCGATGGGGGCTACACCTTC. Its protein is CASSQIPDSDGGYTF. The full variable domain, completed using reference TRBV7-8 and TRBJ1-2, is GAGVSQSPRYKVAKRGQDVALRCDPISGHVSLFWYQQALGQGPEFLTYFQNEAQLDKSGLPSDRFFAERPEGSVSTLKIQRTQQEDSAVYLCASSQIPDSDGGYTFGSGTRLTVV.

The gene calls are TRBV2 and TRBJ2-1, with 9 bases matching TRBD2. V shed 6 bases and J 4 bases; nucleotides not matched to a gene: 7. The CDR3 has 15 amino acids. CDR1 SNHLY and CDR2 FYNNEI come from the germline V gene. DNA of the CDR3: TGTGCCAGCAGGGAAAAGCGGGGGGTTTACAATGAGCAGTTCTTC. This translates into CASREKRGVYNEQFF.

This sequence joins TRBV5-4 and TRBJ1-1, with unresolved D. Germline CDR1 and CDR2: SGHNT and YYREEE (reference sequence). V was pared by 0 bases and J by 5 bases, with 11 bases between. CDR3 length equals 14 residues. CDR3 sequence (DNA): TGTGCCAGCAGCTTGGAGGTTGCGGGGACTGAAGCTTTCTTT. Translation: CASSLEVAGTEAFF.

The genes are TRBV5-8 and TRBJ2-5; maybe TRBD1 (7 bases). The V and J ends lost 0 bases and 3 bases respectively, with 9 bases between them. This CDR3 has 14 residues. Germline V CDR1 and CDR2: SGHTS, YDEGEE. The CDR3 coding sequence is TGTGCCAGCAGCTTGGGCGGGACAGAAGAGACCCAGTACTTC. Amino acid sequence: CASSLGGTEETQYF. The variable domain in full, with the rest retrieved from reference TRBV5-8 and TRBJ2-5, is EAGVTQSPTHLIKTRGQQATLRCSPISGHTSVYWYQQALGLGLQFLLWYDEGEERNRGNFPPRFSGRQFPNYSSELNVNALELEDSALYLCASSLGGTEETQYFGPGTRLLVL.

The genes are TRBV6-2 or TRBV6-3 and TRBJ2-7; weak D call: TRBD2 (6 bases). Germline CDR1 MNHEY, CDR2 SVGEGT. The CDR3 spans 16 residues. The V gene lost 0 bases and the J gene lost 2 bases, with 14 bases spanning the gap. The CDR3 DNA follows: TGTGCCAGCAGTTACTCCAAACTGGAGGGACCCTACGAGCAGTACTTC. Residues: CASSYSKLEGPYEQYF.

This chain links TRBV9 with TRBJ2-5; D might be TRBD1 (6 bases). V lost 3 bases and J 4 bases, leaving 13 bases between the germline ends. The CDR3 runs 14 residues. Germline V lookup: CDR1 SGDLS, CDR2 YYNGEE. For the CDR3, the DNA is TGTGCCAGCAGCGGAACCCTAGGGGGAGAGACCCAGTACTTC. This codes for CASSGTLGGETQYF.

The rearrangement joins TRBV3-1 (or the pseudogene TRBV3-2) to TRBJ2-5; the match to TRBD2 covers 8 bases. Germline trimming cut 0 bases from V and 9 bases from J; bases unmatched to any gene: 6. The CDR3 length is 14 residues. The germline V gene encodes CDR1 LGHDT and CDR2 YNNKEL (reference sequence). CDR3 coding DNA: TGTGCCAGCAGCCAAGACCCCAAAGCGGGGGCCCAGTACTTC. This translates into CASSQDPKAGAQYF.

This chain links TRBV2 with TRBJ2-6; 8 bases are shared with TRBD1. Germline V gene lookup returns CDR1 SNHLY and CDR2 FYNNEI. The CDR3 has 19 amino acids. V gave up 1 base and J gave up 0 bases; unmatched junction bases: 8. The CDR3: CASSEGYGQGDSGANVLTF. In DNA form, the CDR3 reads TGTGCCAGCAGTGAAGGATATGGACAGGGTGACTCTGGGGCCAACGTCCTGACTTTC.

The chain is built from TRBV19 and TRBJ2-3; 8 nucleotides agree with TRBD1. This CDR3 has 14 amino acids. V lost 4 bases, J lost 6 bases, and 6 bases stayed unmatched. The germline V gene encodes CDR1 LNHDA and CDR2 SQIVND (reference sequence). CDR3 sequence: CASSTAGGRDTQYF. The CDR3 coding sequence is TGTGCCAGTAGTACCGCAGGGGGCAGGGATACGCAGTATTTT.